The source of this T cell receptor beta chain is a study of T cells in localized non-small cell lung cancer (dated by TCRdb to about 2020). As for the study more broadly: T cell repertoires of about 240 early-stage NSCLC patients were analyzed, with tumors being compared against uninvolved tumor-adjacent lungs. The mean age of the NSCLC patients was about 64 years, with 120 to 150 men and 107 women. The cohort comprised roughly 240 treatment-naïve NSCLC patients with resected, localized lung tumors. On the study overall, not on this receptor specifically: A median of around 50 of the top 100 tumor clones turned up in the paired uninvolved adjacent lung, and 25 to 35 of those clones also ranked among the top 100 of that same adjacent lung. Because the study design was exploratory, TCR variables were selected using unadjusted p-values without false-discovery rate correction. Uninvolved tumor-adjacent lung showed the highest T cell clonality, higher than tumor, which suggests more focused antigenic responses in the uninvolved tumor-adjacent lung. Higher T cell density in blood was associated with longer overall survival, whereas higher clonality in adjacent lung was associated with shorter survival. Multi-region tumor sequencing was not performed, so intratumor heterogeneity could not be excluded.

Uninvolved adjacent lung was taken at least 2 cm from the tumor margin and confirmed free of atypia by two independent pathologists. At diagnosis, tumor, uninvolved tumor-adjacent lung and peripheral blood were collected and then preserved as a mix of FFPE and fresh-frozen material. TCR beta CDR3 regions were sequenced from DNA using the immunoSEQ Assay. The authors processed their data as follows. To compute T cell density, TCR beta template counts were normalized to usable DNA, which was estimated by amplifying housekeeping genes. The preseqR package was used to estimate richness by extrapolating to 400,000 templates for PBMC samples and to 120,000 templates for tissue samples. Clonality was defined as one minus Pielou's evenness. Tissue-enriched TCRs were identified through differential abundance testing performed on productive amino-acid clonotypes, with a minimum total count of 5 and an alpha of 0.1. Repertoire overlap between compartments was quantified with the Jaccard Index and Morisita Overlap Index. TCR beta CDR3s were clustered by GLIPH together with public tetramer-defined viral CDR3s, and at least three viral sequences plus V-gene enrichment were required for viral motifs. This immuneACCESS table, as held by TCRdb, lists in-frame sequences with V and J called but not all clones. Of the missing ones, under half trace to an unresolved V gene in checked studies; the others have no known cause. V, J and clone size were drawn from that table, and D and trimming were deduced from the DNA. This sample has around 2,000 clones in its table, and about 26% of those were observed once. Of the sample, about a fifth is held by the ten largest clones.

Counted from cysteine to phenylalanine, this CDR3 has 14 amino acids. Only the CDR3 part of the read is kept: 42 bases, read in frame from the first base. The V end gives up 8 bases and the J end 7 bases, leaving 7 bases in the junction not matched to a gene. For CDR1 and CDR2, the germline V gene lists MNHGY and SAAAGT. About this clone itself: What antigen it recognizes has not been identified. Base qualities are not recorded, but no much larger clone differs from it by a single base.

Here the sequenced sample was normal lung tissue next to the tumor, taken before any cancer treatment. This chain joins TRBV6-8 to TRBJ1-4; TRBD1 lines up with 10 middle nucleotides. The receptor was isolated from a woman aged 35-70 years with stage II lung adenocarcinoma. CDR3 region: CASGTGVRFEKLFF. The sequenced DNA: TGTGCCAGCGGGACAGGGGTCCGCTTTGAAAAACTGTTTTTT.